The 14 T cell receptor beta chains below come from one sample, sequenced in a study of shared clonotypes between healthy human individuals. The table came from immunoSEQ multiplex PCR; TCRdb's copy has only in-frame clones and leaves some out. The sample gives 750,000 to 1,000,000 clones, 80% to 95% of which show up once; about 24% is in the top ten. CD45RO-negative cells were positively selected for CCR7, leaving out terminally differentiated effector memory CD45RA+ cells. Sequenced material: naive CD8+ T cells sorted from blood. The receptor source for this set is a man in his thirties or forties in good health.

This chain uses TRBV29-1 with TRBJ2-7; no clear D gene. Germline assignment: CDR1 SQVTM and CDR2 ANQGSEA. The germline V and J ends were trimmed by 4 bases and 4 bases, with 5 bases remaining between them. This CDR3 is 10 amino acids long. The CDR3 sequence: CSVGEYEQYF. The CDR3 bases are TGCAGCGTTGGTGAATACGAGCAGTACTTC.

This clone was observed once. The gene calls are TRBV19 and TRBJ2-7; a possible D gene is TRBD2 (6 bases). Trimming pared 5 bases from V and 5 bases from J, leaving 16 bases between. This CDR3 has 14 residues. Germline V gene lookup returns CDR1 LNHDA and CDR2 SQIVND (reference sequence). CDR3 loop: CASSRDSTANEQYF. The CDR3 nucleotides read TGTGCCAGTAGTCGGGACTCTACCGCGAACGAGCAGTACTTC.

The J gene is TRBJ1-2, the V gene TRBV5-6, with TRBD1 matching over 7 bases. Germline V gene lookup returns CDR1 SGHDT and CDR2 YYEEEE. J lost 8 bases, V lost 2 bases, and 12 bases had no gene match. The CDR3 runs to 15 residues. As DNA, the CDR3 is TGTGCCAGCAGCTTATTTACGCAGGGGGATTTCGGCTACACCTTC. Its translation: CASSLFTQGDFGYTF.

The chain combines TRBV29-1 with TRBJ2-3, with no clear D. CDR3 length: 12 residues. Looked up from germline, CDR1 is SQVTM and CDR2 is ANQGSEA. V was clipped by 7 bases and J by 2 bases, with 10 bases between them. The CDR3 here is CSARTATDTQYF. DNA for the CDR3: TGCAGCGCGAGGACCGCCACAGATACGCAGTATTTT.

This clone has just one count. Here the CDR3 reads CASSQDGTTNNDVRYEQYF. The CDR3 nucleotides are TGCGCCAGCAGCCAAGATGGGACAACCAACAACGACGTACGTTACGAGCAGTACTTC. The rearrangement uses TRBV4-1 and TRBJ2-7; a weak D match, TRBD1 (6 bases). There are 19 residues in the CDR3. Germline lookup yields CDR1 MGHRA and CDR2 YSYEKL. V dropped 0 bases and J dropped 4 bases, with 25 bases sitting between them.

The chain carries TRBV5-4 and TRBJ1-2; no firm D call. Trimming pared 1 base from V and 3 bases from J, leaving 10 bases between. CDR1 SGHNT and CDR2 YYREEE come from the germline V gene (reference sequence). The CDR3 extends over 14 amino acids. Here the CDR3 DNA reads TGTGCCAGCAGCTTGCTTTTGCAGGACTATGGCTACACCTTC. This sequence encodes CASSLLLQDYGYTF.

The CDR3 loop reads CAWSVRFGELFF. The CDR3 nucleotides read TGTGCCTGGAGTGTACGTTTCGGGGAGCTGTTTTTT. V is TRBV30 and J is TRBJ2-2; D is unclear. The CDR3 runs 12 residues. The V end was cut by 0 bases, the J end by 7 bases, with 6 bases between. Germline values: CDR1 GTSNPN, CDR2 SVGIG (reference sequence).

This clone showed up just once. This sequence joins TRBV27 and TRBJ2-2; 7 bases align to TRBD1. The CDR3 has 15 residues. Germline CDR1 MNHEY, CDR2 SMNVEV (reference sequence). Trimming took 3 bases from V and 4 from J; bases not matched to a gene: 5. CDR3 protein: CASSLNRGITGELFF. As DNA, the CDR3 is TGTGCCAGCAGTTTGAACAGGGGAATCACCGGGGAGCTGTTTTTT.

The chain links TRBV21-1 to TRBJ2-3. TRBV21-1 is a listed pseudogene. This CDR3 has 15 amino acids. CDR3 in DNA: TGTGCCAGCAGCAAAAATCCAGGGACGAGAGATACGCAGTATTTT. The encoded protein is CASSKNPGTRDTQYF.

The chain joins TRBV5-5 to TRBJ2-7, with D possibly matching TRBD1 (5 bases). Germline assignment: CDR1 SGHKS and CDR2 YYEKEE (reference sequence). V lost 1 base to trimming and J lost 2 bases, with 10 bases between them. CDR3 length: 14 amino acids. CDR3 sequence reads: CASSLFDSPYEQYF. CDR3 nucleotide sequence: TGTGCCAGCAGCTTGTTCGACAGCCCCTACGAGCAGTACTTC.

The chain carries TRBV28 and TRBJ1-5; 7 bases are shared with TRBD1. The germline V gene encodes CDR1 MDHEN and CDR2 SYDVKM. CDR3 length: 15 amino acids. The V segment lost 5 bases and the J segment 1 base; nucleotides outside the gene matches: 5. DNA for the CDR3: TGTGCCAGCAGTCCACTGACAGGGAGCAATCAGCCCCAGCATTTT. This gives the protein CASSPLTGSNQPQHF. The full variable domain, its missing parts supplied by reference TRBV28 and TRBJ1-5, is DVKVTQSSRYLVKRTGEKVFLECVQDMDHENMFWYRQDPGLGLRLIYFSYDVKMKEKGDIPEGYSVSREKKERFSLILESASTNQTSMYLCASSPLTGSNQPQHFGDGTRLSIL.

As for this clone: Other DNA sequences in the same sample also yield this CDR3. V is TRBV7-9 and J is TRBJ1-5; 7 bases agree with TRBD1. CDR1 SEHNR and CDR2 FQNEAQ come from the germline V gene (reference sequence). V lost 3 bases and J lost 4; bases outside the gene matches: 6. The CDR3 is 15 amino acids. The CDR3 DNA follows: TGTGCCAGCAGCTTGGGGGGACAGCCTAATCAGCCCCAGCATTTT. It is translated as CASSLGGQPNQPQHF. The variable domain in full, with the rest retrieved from reference TRBV7-9 and TRBJ1-5, is DTGVSQNPRHKITKRGQNVTFRCDPISEHNRLYWYRQTLGQGPEFLTYFQNEAQLEKSRLLSDRFSAERPKGSFSTLEIQRTEQGDSAMYLCASSLGGQPNQPQHFGDGTRLSIL.

The chain employs TRBV27 and TRBJ2-1; D unresolved. Germline V lookup: CDR1 MNHEY, CDR2 SMNVEV (reference sequence). Trimming removed 5 bases at V and 2 bases at J, with 16 bases between. The length of the CDR3 is 16 residues. The CDR3 bases are TGTGCCAGCAGTCGAGAGCGCCTAACCCCCTACAATGAGCAGTTCTTC. Amino acids: CASSRERLTPYNEQFF.

The chain recombines TRBV7-9 with TRBJ2-3; 8 bases align to TRBD1. There are 16 residues in the CDR3. The germline CDR1 and CDR2 sequences are SEHNR and FQNEAQ (reference sequence). Trimming cost V 5 bases and J 2 bases; bases outside gene matches: 9. The CDR3 spells CASSNARDRSTDTQYF. The CDR3 bases are TGTGCCAGCAGCAACGCCCGGGACAGGTCCACAGATACGCAGTATTTT.